The 10 T cell receptor beta chains below come from one sample, sequenced in a study of siplizumab effects on memory and regulatory T cells. The repertoire was sequenced with immunoSEQ multiplex PCR; TCRdb's copy has only in-frame clones and lacks some. The sample consists of approximately 60,000 clones, 70% to 85% of them appearing once. Sequencing input: memory CD4+ T cells sorted from blood. These receptors all stem from a human donor in good health.

The gene calls are TRBV7-8 and TRBJ1-1; 9 nucleotides agree with TRBD1. Germline lookup yields CDR1 SGHVS and CDR2 FQNEAQ. Trimming removed 4 bases from V and 8 bases from J; junction bases left unmatched: 11. The CDR3 totals 15 residues. The CDR3 reads CASSSGQGATQEAFF. CDR3 coding DNA: TGTGCCAGCAGCTCGGGACAGGGAGCTACTCAAGAAGCTTTCTTT.

The rearrangement links TRBV6-4 to TRBJ2-3; the match to TRBD2 covers 10 bases. The CDR3 is 16 amino acids. J lost 2 bases, V lost 4 bases, and 6 bases had no gene match. From germline, CDR1 is MRHNA and CDR2 SNTAGT. CDR3 residues: CASSAISGGYTDTQYF. The CDR3, as DNA: TGTGCCAGCAGTGCGATTAGCGGGGGGTACACAGATACGCAGTATTTT.

V gene TRBV19 combines with J gene TRBJ1-5; TRBD1 might be the D (6 bases). V was cut by 6 bases and J by 1 base, with 10 bases left in between. The CDR3 sequence is 14 residues long. Germline CDR1 LNHDA, CDR2 SQIVND (reference sequence). CDR3 bases: TGTGCCAGTAGGGACAGTAACAGCAATCAGCCCCAGCATTTT. Its protein is CASRDSNSNQPQHF.

The rearrangement uses TRBV5-6 and TRBJ2-5, with a weak D call TRBD2 (6 bases). Germline lookup yields CDR1 SGHDT and CDR2 YYEEEE. The CDR3 runs to 13 residues. With 0 bases removed from V and 7 bases from J, the gap between germline ends came to 10 bases. CDR3: CASSLAEGGTQYF. DNA for the CDR3: TGTGCCAGCAGCTTGGCGGAGGGAGGGACCCAGTACTTC.

This rearrangement joins TRBV6-5 to TRBJ1-1; D is possibly TRBD1 (6 bases). V gave up 2 bases and J gave up 4 bases, with 11 bases separating them. The germline CDR1 and CDR2 sequences are MNHEY and SVGAGI. The CDR3 has 14 residues. CDR3 in DNA: TGTGCCAGCAGTTACCAGAGGGGGAGCACTGAAGCTTTCTTT. It yields the protein CASSYQRGSTEAFF.

This clone was recorded once. The chain carries TRBV10-3 and TRBJ1-6, with D perhaps TRBD1 (5 bases). The V end was cut by 0 bases, the J end by 6 bases, with 9 bases between. The germline V gene encodes CDR1 ENHRY and CDR2 SYGVKD. CDR3 size: 15 residues. The chain's CDR3 is CAISESGGPNSPLHF. For the CDR3, the DNA is TGTGCCATCAGTGAGTCCGGGGGACCTAATTCACCCCTCCACTTT.

The CDR3 here is CASSRSGLSYNEQFF. CDR3 DNA sequence: TGTGCCAGCAGCAGGAGCGGACTATCCTACAATGAGCAGTTCTTC. The chain is built from TRBV5-5 and TRBJ2-1; TRBD2 might be the D (6 bases). The CDR3 is 15 amino acids. Germline V gives CDR1 SGHKS, CDR2 YYEKEE (reference sequence). V shed 4 bases and J shed 1 base, with 12 bases lying between them.

The chain joins TRBV6-5 to TRBJ2-5; D not certain. Germline V gene lookup returns CDR1 MNHEY and CDR2 SVGAGI. V lost 3 bases to trimming and J lost 4 bases, with 9 bases between them. This CDR3 has 13 residues. CDR3 residues: CASSYVRGETQYF. CDR3 sequence (DNA): TGTGCCAGCAGTTATGTCCGCGGAGAGACCCAGTACTTC.

Written as DNA, the CDR3 is TGTGCCATCAGAGACTCGGTACAGGGCCTGGCCGGTCAGCCCCAGCATTTT. Translating it yields CAIRDSVQGLAGQPQHF. V gene TRBV10-3 combines with J gene TRBJ1-5; D is possibly TRBD1 (6 bases). Trimming took 6 bases from V and 6 from J, leaving 24 bases between them. This CDR3 is 17 amino acids long. Looked up from germline, CDR1 is ENHRY and CDR2 is SYGVKD.

V usage is TRBV7-2 and J usage is TRBJ2-7; tentative D call: TRBD2 (6 bases). Germline CDR1 reads SGHTA; CDR2 reads FQGNSA. The CDR3 is made up of 13 amino acids. V lost 5 bases to trimming and J lost 2 bases, with 10 bases between them. This chain's CDR3 is CASSRPGAYEQYF. CDR3 nucleotide sequence: TGTGCCAGCAGCCGCCCGGGGGCCTACGAGCAGTACTTC.